The T cell receptor (beta chain) described here comes from a study of T cells after yellow fever vaccination. For the study at large: Researchers used SMART-Seq v4 Ultra Low Input to prepare fractions that had low cell numbers. Notes on the study in general: Most clones from primary vaccination were detected again post-booster (just under 97% CD4, 88% CD8). Contamination by abundant bulk-population clonotypes could be present in FACS-sorted repertoires.

A few counts support this clonotype. Antigen: not known. The germline gives CDR1 WSHSY, CDR2 SAAADI. The V and J ends lost 3 bases and 10 bases, in that order; junction bases with no gene match: 5. The CDR3 sequence is 14 residues long. TCRdb passed the 5' RACE reads through MiXCR, listing each CDR3 protein once. The repertoire consists of approximately 330,000 distinct CDR3 sequences, with 4.1% occurring once and the leading ten covering around 23%. This clonotype originated in a man between 18 and 29 years old who received the YFV17D yellow fever vaccine. The chain uses TRBV10-2 and TRBJ2-5; 13 bases are shared with TRBD2. Here the sequenced sample was PBMCs, taken 5 days after the yellow fever booster vaccination. This CDR3 is CASSETSGGVSQYF. CDR3 in DNA: TGCGCCAGCAGTGAAACTAGCGGGGGGGTTAGCCAGTACTTC.